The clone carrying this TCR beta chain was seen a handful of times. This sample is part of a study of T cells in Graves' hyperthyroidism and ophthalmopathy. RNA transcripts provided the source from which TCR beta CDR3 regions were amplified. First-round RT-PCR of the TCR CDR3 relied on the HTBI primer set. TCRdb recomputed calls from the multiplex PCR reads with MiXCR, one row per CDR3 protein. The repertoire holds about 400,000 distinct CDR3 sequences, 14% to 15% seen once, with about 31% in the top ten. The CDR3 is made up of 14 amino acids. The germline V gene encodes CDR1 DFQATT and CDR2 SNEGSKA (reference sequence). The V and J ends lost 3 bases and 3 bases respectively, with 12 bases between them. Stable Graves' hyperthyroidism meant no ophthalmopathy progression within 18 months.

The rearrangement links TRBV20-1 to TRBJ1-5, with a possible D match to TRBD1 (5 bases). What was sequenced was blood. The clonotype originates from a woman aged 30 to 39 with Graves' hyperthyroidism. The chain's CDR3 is CSARWGSPNQPQHF. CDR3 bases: TGCAGTGCTAGGTGGGGCAGCCCCAATCAGCCCCAGCATTTT.